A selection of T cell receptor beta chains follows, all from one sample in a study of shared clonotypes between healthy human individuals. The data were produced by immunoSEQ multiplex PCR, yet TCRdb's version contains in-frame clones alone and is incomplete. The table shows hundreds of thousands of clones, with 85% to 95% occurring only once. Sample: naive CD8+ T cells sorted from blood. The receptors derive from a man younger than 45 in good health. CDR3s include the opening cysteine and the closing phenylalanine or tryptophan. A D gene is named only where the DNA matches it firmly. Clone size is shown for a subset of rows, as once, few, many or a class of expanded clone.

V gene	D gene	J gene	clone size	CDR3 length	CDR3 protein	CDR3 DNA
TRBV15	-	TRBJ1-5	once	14	CATSRVGGNQPQHF	TGTGCCACCAGCAGAGTGGGGGGCAATCAGCCCCAGCATTTT
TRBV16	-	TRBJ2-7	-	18	CASSPAIIPERDAYEQYF	TGTGCCAGCAGCCCCGCCATAATCCCGGAGAGGGATGCTTACGAGCAGTACTTC
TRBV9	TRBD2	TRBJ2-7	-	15	CASSGASGDTYEQYF	TGTGCCAGCAGCGGGGCTAGCGGGGATACCTACGAGCAGTACTTC
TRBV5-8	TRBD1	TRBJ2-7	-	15	CASRVGTESSYEQYF	TGTGCCAGCAGGGTGGGGACAGAAAGCTCCTACGAGCAGTACTTC
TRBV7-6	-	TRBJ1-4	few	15	CASSLGVSWGEKLFF	TGTGCCAGCAGCTTAGGCGTCTCTTGGGGTGAAAAACTGTTTTTT
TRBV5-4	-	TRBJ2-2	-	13	CASSLSGTGELFF	TGTGCCAGCTCCCTCTCGGGGACCGGGGAGCTGTTTTTT
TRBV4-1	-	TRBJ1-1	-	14	CASSPYVDVTEAFF	TGCGCCAGCAGCCCCTACGTGGACGTCACTGAAGCTTTCTTT
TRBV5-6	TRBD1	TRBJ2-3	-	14	CASSTGQGTDTQYF	TGTGCCAGCAGCACGGGACAGGGAACAGATACGCAGTATTTT
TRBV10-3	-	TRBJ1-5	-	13	CAISWENHQPQHF	TGTGCCATCAGTTGGGAGAATCATCAGCCCCAGCATTTT
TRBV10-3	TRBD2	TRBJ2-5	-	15	CAISAGLAGKETQYF	TGTGCCATCAGTGCGGGACTAGCGGGTAAAGAGACCCAGTACTTC
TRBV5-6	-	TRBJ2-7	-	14	CASSLDRAHYEQYF	TGTGCCAGCAGCTTGGACAGGGCCCACTACGAGCAGTACTTC
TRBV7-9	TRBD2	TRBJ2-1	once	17	CASSSVLREGPKDEQFF	TGTGCCAGCAGCTCCGTCCTACGGGAGGGCCCTAAGGATGAGCAGTTCTTC
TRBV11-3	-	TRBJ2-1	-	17	CASSLDTGTSSYNEQFF	TGTGCCAGCAGCTTAGACACAGGAACATCCTCCTACAATGAGCAGTTCTTC
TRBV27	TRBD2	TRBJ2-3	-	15	CASSLYSGSTDTQYF	TGTGCCAGCAGTTTATATAGCGGGAGCACAGATACGCAGTATTTT
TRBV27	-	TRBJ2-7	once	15	CASSLSGLLAYEQYF	TGTGCCAGCAGTTTATCGGGACTCCTAGCCTACGAGCAGTACTTC
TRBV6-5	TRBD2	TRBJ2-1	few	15	CASSYGAGAYNEQFF	TGTGCCAGCAGTTACGGAGCGGGAGCGTACAATGAGCAGTTCTTC
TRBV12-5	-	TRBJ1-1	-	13	CASGLGLGTEAFF	TGTGCTAGTGGTTTAGGGTTGGGCACTGAAGCTTTCTTT
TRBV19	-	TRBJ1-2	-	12	CASSSDGYGYTF	TGTGCCAGTAGCTCGGACGGCTATGGCTACACCTTC
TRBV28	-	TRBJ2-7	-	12	CATSDRSYEQYF	TGTGCCACTTCTGACCGGTCCTACGAGCAGTACTTC
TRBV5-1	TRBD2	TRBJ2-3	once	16	CASSQLAGEDTDTQYF	TGCGCCAGCAGCCAGTTAGCGGGAGAGGACACAGATACGCAGTATTTT
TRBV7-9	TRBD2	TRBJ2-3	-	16	CASRHPLAGVHDTQYF	TGTGCCAGCAGGCACCCACTAGCGGGAGTTCACGATACGCAGTATTTT
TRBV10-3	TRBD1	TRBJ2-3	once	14	CAIRPGQGTDTQYF	TGTGCCATCAGGCCGGGACAGGGCACAGATACGCAGTATTTT
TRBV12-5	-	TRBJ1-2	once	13	CASGLGQFQGYTF	TGTGCTAGTGGTTTAGGACAGTTCCAGGGCTACACCTTC
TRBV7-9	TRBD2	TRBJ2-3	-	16	CASSRGLAGITDTQYF	TGTGCCAGCAGCCGAGGACTAGCGGGGATCACAGATACGCAGTATTTT
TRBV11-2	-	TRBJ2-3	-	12	CASSWGTDTQYF	TGTGCCAGCAGTTGGGGAACAGATACGCAGTATTTT
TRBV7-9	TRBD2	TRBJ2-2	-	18	CASSLIFQPGLDPGELFF	TGTGCCAGCAGCTTAATTTTCCAGCCGGGACTAGATCCCGGGGAGCTGTTTTTT
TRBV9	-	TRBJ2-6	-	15	CASSVEQIGANVLTF	TGTGCCAGCAGCGTAGAACAGATTGGGGCCAACGTCCTGACTTTC